What follows is one TCR beta chain and its context. This specimen comes from a study of tumor-infiltrating lymphocytes in primary liver carcinoma. From 500 ng of total RNA, TCR beta-specific cDNA was reverse-transcribed using a constant-region primer. Three nested multiplex PCR rounds of slightly modified ARM-PCR generated TCR beta libraries. The study ran its first two PCR rounds for nine to ten cycles each, using TRBV1-TRBV30 forward primers and a C-beta reverse primer. Each CDR3 protein gets one entry after TCRdb re-called the multiplex PCR reads with MiXCR. Found here are tens of thousands of distinct CDR3 sequences, over 65% of them singletons; the top ten hold about 29%. The tissue used was unsorted bulk material of about 19-34 mg. RNA and DNA were co-extracted from it with the AllPrep DNA/RNA mini kit. Over 80% of the cells in every tumor sample were viable tumor cells. The CDR3 covers 15 residues. The V end lost 5 bases, the J end lost 6 bases, and 17 bases lay between the germline ends. Per the germline V gene, CDR1 is WSHSY and CDR2 is SAAADI.

Sequencing was done on a sample of liver tumor tissue from sampling region 5. The subset: tumor region T5, tumor centre. V usage is TRBV10-2 and J usage is TRBJ2-1; the D gene is possibly TRBD2 (6 bases). This TCR derives from a man aged 35 to 55 with primary liver carcinoma and hepatitis B virus infection. This CDR3 is CASSTRDFLGNEQFF. The CDR3 DNA reads TGCGCCAGCAGTACCAGGGACTTCCTGGGCAATGAGCAGTTCTTC.